The clone carrying this T cell receptor (beta chain) was counted at least ten times. This specimen comes from a study of T-cell reconstitution after alpha-beta-depleted transplantation in children. Germline V CDR1 and CDR2: MNHNY, SVGAGI (reference sequence). The CDR3 spans 12 residues. Trimming left V 3 bases short and J 5 bases short, with 5 bases between. This sample's TCRbeta library carried unique molecular identifier barcodes. TCRdb re-called the PCR reads with MiXCR, one entry per CDR3 protein. Among around 93,000 distinct CDR3 sequences listed, roughly 8% were seen once. This chain joins TRBV6-6 and TRBJ2-1; D is unresolved. The clonotype comes from a human donor who donated a stem cell graft to a child with congenital amegakaryocytic thrombocytopenia. The sequences come from PBMCs from the stem cell graft donor, collected from the stem cell graft. The CDR3 sequence is CASSYGHNEQFF. The CDR3 nucleotides read TGTGCCAGCAGTTATGGGCACAATGAGCAGTTCTTC.